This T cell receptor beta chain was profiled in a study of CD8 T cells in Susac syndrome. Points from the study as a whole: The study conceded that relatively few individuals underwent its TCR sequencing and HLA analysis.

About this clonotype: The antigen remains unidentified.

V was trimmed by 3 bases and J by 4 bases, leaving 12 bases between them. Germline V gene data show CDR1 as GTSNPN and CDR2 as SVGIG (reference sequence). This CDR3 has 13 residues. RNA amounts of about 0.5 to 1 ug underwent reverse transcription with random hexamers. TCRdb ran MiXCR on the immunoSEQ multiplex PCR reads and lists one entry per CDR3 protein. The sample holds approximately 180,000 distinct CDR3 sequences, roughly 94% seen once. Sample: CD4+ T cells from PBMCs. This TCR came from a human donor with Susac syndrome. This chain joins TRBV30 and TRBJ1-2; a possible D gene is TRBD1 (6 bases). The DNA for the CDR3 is TGTGCCTGGAGCGCGGACAGTGTCTATGGCTACACCTTC. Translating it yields CAWSADSVYGYTF.